This passage covers 11 T cell receptor beta chains from one sample sequenced in a study of PD-1 blockade in classical Hodgkin lymphoma. TCRdb's copy holds only in-frame clones and misses some; the assay was immunoSEQ multiplex PCR. The sample records around 30,000 clones, 86% being singletons. Time point here: cycle 4 day 1 (C4D1), after 6 weeks of nivolumab. Relapse after autologous stem cell transplantation occurred in every patient, and brentuximab vedotin exposure varied. Magnetic negative selection of thawed PBMCs was the method by which CD4+ T cells were purified. The starting material was CD4+ T cells from blood, obtained before the fourth cycle of nivolumab. Receptor source: a human donor with classical Hodgkin lymphoma.

The CDR3 is CATSSDRVVDTQYF. The CDR3, as DNA: TGTGCCACCAGCAGCGACAGGGTAGTGGATACGCAGTATTTT. This chain links TRBV15 with TRBJ2-3, with 7 bases matching TRBD1. This CDR3 spans 14 amino acids. J lost 6 bases, V lost 3 bases, and 6 bases had no gene match. Germline V lookup: CDR1 LNHNV, CDR2 YYDKDF (reference sequence).

V is TRBV7-9 and J is TRBJ1-3, with 11 bases lining up with TRBD1. Germline CDR1 is SEHNR and CDR2 is FQNEAQ (reference sequence). V lost 5 bases to trimming and J lost 8 bases; unmatched junction nucleotides: 11. The CDR3 totals 16 residues. The CDR3 reads CASSTNLDRGPYTIYF. For the CDR3, the DNA is TGTGCCAGCAGCACTAACCTGGACAGGGGGCCGTACACCATATATTTT.

Only one count was recorded for this clone. CDR3 protein: CASSYSFGGSGNTIYF. In DNA, the CDR3 is TGTGCCAGCAGTTACTCCTTCGGTGGCTCTGGAAACACCATATATTTT. The chain recombines TRBV6-5 with TRBJ1-3; D call uncertain. In germline, CDR1 is MNHEY, CDR2 SVGAGI. The ends were cut back, 0 bases at V and 0 bases at J, with 9 bases in the middle. This CDR3 contains 16 residues.

J is TRBJ2-7 and V is TRBV4-1; D ambiguous. Germline values: CDR1 MGHRA, CDR2 YSYEKL. V lost 2 bases to trimming and J lost 0 bases, with 5 bases between them. This CDR3 is 13 amino acids long. The CDR3 protein is CASSQPSSYEQYF. The CDR3 bases are TGCGCCAGCAGCCAACCAAGCTCCTACGAGCAGTACTTC.

The CDR3 protein is CAIGGLVGIADTQYF. The DNA for the CDR3 is TGTGCCATCGGCGGACTAGTGGGGATCGCGGATACGCAGTATTTT. The chain employs TRBV10-3 and TRBJ2-3; 7 bases fit TRBD2. The CDR3 is 15 residues long. CDR1 ENHRY and CDR2 SYGVKD come from the germline V gene. The junction had 14 bases not matched to a gene; V was cut back by 8 bases and J by 6 bases.

The rearrangement joins TRBV29-1 to TRBJ2-4; TRBD1 matches at 7 bases. The length of the CDR3 is 12 residues. The trim removed 6 bases at V and 8 bases at J, leaving 7 bases unmatched. CDR1 and CDR2 (germline): SQVTM, ANQGSEA. As DNA, the CDR3 is TGCAGCGTCAGACAGGGCGCCGACATTCAGTACTTC. The encoded protein is CSVRQGADIQYF.

The chain carries TRBV16 and TRBJ2-1; tentative D call: TRBD2 (6 bases). Germline V gives CDR1 KGHSY, CDR2 FQNENV. The CDR3 is made up of 17 amino acids. V lost 1 base and J lost 0, with 13 bases in between. The CDR3 coding sequence is TGTGCCAGCAGCCAATTAGTGCGGGGTCTCTCCTACAATGAGCAGTTCTTC. Residues: CASSQLVRGLSYNEQFF.

This chain links TRBV11-1 with TRBJ2-1, with D perhaps assigned TRBD1 or TRBD2 (6 bases each). This CDR3 contains 15 residues. The V gene's germline CDR1 is SGHAT and CDR2 FQDESV (reference sequence). The V gene lost 3 bases and the J gene lost 0 bases, with 9 bases spanning the gap. CDR3 region: CASSLAGHSYNEQFF. In nucleotides, the CDR3 is TGTGCCAGCAGCTTGGCGGGACACTCCTACAATGAGCAGTTCTTC.

The V call is TRBV25-1, the J call TRBJ2-3, with TRBD1 matching 7 bases. The CDR3 spans 14 residues. The V gene end was trimmed by 3 bases and the J gene end by 1 base; junction bases not matched to a gene: 1. Germline V gene sequence: CDR1 MGHDK, CDR2 SYGVNS. The CDR3 loop reads CASSDGQGTDTQYF. The CDR3 DNA follows: TGTGCCAGCAGTGACGGACAGGGCACAGATACGCAGTATTTT.

The gene calls are TRBV11-2 and TRBJ2-2; the D gene is possibly TRBD1 (6 bases). Germline CDR1 reads SGHAT; CDR2 reads FQNNGV. V was cut by 1 base and J by 5 bases, with 17 bases left in between. This CDR3 contains 17 residues. The CDR3 loop is CASSLGNPGHLTGELFF. CDR3 nucleotides: TGTGCCAGCAGCTTAGGTAATCCGGGACATCTGACCGGGGAGCTGTTTTTT. Together with reference TRBV11-2 and TRBJ2-2, the CDR3 gives the full variable domain: EAGVAQSPRYKIIEKRQSVAFWCNPISGHATLYWYQQILGQGPKLLIQFQNNGVVDDSQLPKDRFSAERLKGVDSTLKIQPAKLEDSAVYLCASSLGNPGHLTGELFFGEGSRLTVL.

The chain employs TRBV19 and TRBJ2-2, with D possibly called TRBD1 or TRBD2 (5 bases each). The CDR3 has 14 amino acids. CDR1 and CDR2 (germline): LNHDA, SQIVND (reference sequence). Trimming pared 4 bases from V and 4 bases from J, leaving 10 bases between. The CDR3 reads CASSRGPFTGELFF. The CDR3 DNA follows: TGTGCCAGTAGTAGGGGACCCTTCACCGGGGAGCTGTTTTTT.